This TCR beta chain was profiled in a study of type 1 regulatory T cells. Study as a whole: T-allo10 is a Tr1-enriched, alloantigen-specific CD4 T cell product made in vitro.

Via MiXCR, TCRdb re-called the reads, giving one row per CDR3 protein. Counted here are about 18,000 distinct CDR3 sequences, 10% occurring once; the ten biggest clones make up roughly 3%. Germline V gives CDR1 LNHNV, CDR2 YYDKDF (reference sequence). The CDR3 is made up of 14 amino acids. Regarding this clonotype: Germline is not matched at one junction end, which may reflect a read error.

This TCR derives from a human donor in good health. The chain joins TRBV15 to TRBJ2-3; D is perhaps TRBD2 (5 bases). Sequenced sample: CD4+ T cells, either the whole sample or a sorted fraction (not recorded which). The CDR3: CTTSRDSGTDTQYF. In nucleotides, the CDR3 is TGTACCACCAGCAGAGATAGCGGCACAGATACGCAGTATTTT.